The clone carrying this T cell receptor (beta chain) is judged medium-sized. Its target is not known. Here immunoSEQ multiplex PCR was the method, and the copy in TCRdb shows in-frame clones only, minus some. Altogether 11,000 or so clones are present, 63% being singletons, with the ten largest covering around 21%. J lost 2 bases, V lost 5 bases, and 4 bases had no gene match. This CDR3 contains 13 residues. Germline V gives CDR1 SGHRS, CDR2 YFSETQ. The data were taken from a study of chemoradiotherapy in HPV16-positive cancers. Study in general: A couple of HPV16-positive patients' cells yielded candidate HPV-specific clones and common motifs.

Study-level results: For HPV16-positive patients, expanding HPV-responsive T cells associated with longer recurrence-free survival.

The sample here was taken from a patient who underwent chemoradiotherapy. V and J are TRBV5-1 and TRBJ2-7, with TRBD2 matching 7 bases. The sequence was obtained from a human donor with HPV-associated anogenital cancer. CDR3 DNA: TGCGCCAGCAGTCGGGGGGTGACCTACGAGCAGTACTTC. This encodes CASSRGVTYEQYF. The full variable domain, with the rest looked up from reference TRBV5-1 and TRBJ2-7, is KAGVTQTPRYLIKTRGQQVTLSCSPISGHRSVSWYQQTPGQGLQFLFEYFSETQRNKGNFPGRFSGRQFSNSRSEMNVSTLELGDSALYLCASSRGVTYEQYFGPGTRLTVT.